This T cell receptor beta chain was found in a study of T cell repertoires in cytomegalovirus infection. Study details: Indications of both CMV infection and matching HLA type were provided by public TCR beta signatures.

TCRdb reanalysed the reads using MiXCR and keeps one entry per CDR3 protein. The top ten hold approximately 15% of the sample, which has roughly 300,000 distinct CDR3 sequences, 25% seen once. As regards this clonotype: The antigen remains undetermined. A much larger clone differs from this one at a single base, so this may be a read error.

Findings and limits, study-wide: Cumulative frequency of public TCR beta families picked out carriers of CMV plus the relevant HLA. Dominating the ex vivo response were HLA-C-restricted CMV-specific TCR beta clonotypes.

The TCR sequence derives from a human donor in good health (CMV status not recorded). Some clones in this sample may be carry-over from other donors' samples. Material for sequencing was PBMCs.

The CDR3 protein is CASSSGTCLYEQYF. CDR3 bases: TGTGCCAGCAGCTCCGGGACCTGTCTCTACGAGCAGTACTTC. The chain recombines TRBV7-2 with TRBJ2-7; D may correspond to TRBD1 or TRBD2 (5 bases each). Germline CDR1 reads SGHTA; CDR2 reads FQGNSA. V was cut by 4 bases and J by 3 bases, with 13 bases left in between. This CDR3 comprises 14 residues.